Presented here are 9 T cell receptor beta chains from one specimen sequenced in a study of T-cell memory formation after mild COVID-19. Using its own MiXCR run on the 5' RACE reads, TCRdb lists one record per CDR3 protein. The table lists approximately 300,000 distinct CDR3 sequences, 15% to 20% of them singletons. Sample: PBMCs or a T cell subset sorted from them (not recorded which). These receptors originate from a man between 18 and 35 years old who had mild COVID-19 (a few samples of this study predate the infection). Cell type and time point are not known.

The V and J genes are TRBV10-3 and TRBJ2-5; D not resolved. With 1 base removed from V and 0 bases from J, the gap between germline ends came to 6 bases. The CDR3 is 14 amino acids. Germline loops: CDR1 ENHRY, CDR2 SYGVKD. CDR3: CAISEYPDQETQYF. The CDR3 coding sequence is TGTGCCATCAGTGAGTATCCTGACCAAGAGACCCAGTACTTC.

This clonotype was seen only once. The chain combines TRBV10-2 with TRBJ2-7, with 7 positions matching TRBD1. The V gene's germline CDR1 is WSHSY and CDR2 SAAADI. V lost 3 bases, J lost 2 bases, and 4 bases stayed unmatched. The CDR3 extends over 14 amino acids. The CDR3 nucleotides are TGCGCCAGCAGTGATGACAGGGACACCTACGAGCAGTACTTC. Amino acid sequence: CASSDDRDTYEQYF.

The genes are TRBV9 and TRBJ2-2; the match to TRBD1 covers 7 bases. V lost 0 bases, J lost 5 bases, and 10 bases stayed unmatched. The germline V gene has CDR1 SGDLS and CDR2 YYNGEE. This CDR3 comprises 17 residues. This CDR3 reads CASSVEITGDRTGELFF. The CDR3 DNA is TGTGCCAGCAGCGTAGAAATTACAGGGGACCGAACCGGGGAGCTGTTTTTT.

The chain joins TRBV6-5 to TRBJ2-7; 7 positions match TRBD1. The CDR3 runs to 14 residues. Germline CDR1 MNHEY, CDR2 SVGAGI. V was pared by 6 bases and J by 3 bases, with 8 bases of the junction left unmatched. CDR3: CASSTHRGGYEQYF. DNA for the CDR3: TGTGCCAGCAGCACTCACAGGGGCGGCTACGAGCAGTACTTC.

This sequence joins TRBV5-1 and TRBJ1-5; D remains unclear. The germline V and J ends were trimmed by 4 bases and 3 bases, with 8 bases remaining between them. Germline CDR1 and CDR2: SGHRS and YFSETQ. This CDR3 spans 13 amino acids. DNA for the CDR3: TGCGCCAGCAGCACCGGGCCCAATCAGCCCCAGCATTTT. It is translated as CASSTGPNQPQHF. Together with reference TRBV5-1 and TRBJ1-5, the CDR3 gives the full variable domain: KAGVTQTPRYLIKTRGQQVTLSCSPISGHRSVSWYQQTPGQGLQFLFEYFSETQRNKGNFPGRFSGRQFSNSRSEMNVSTLELGDSALYLCASSTGPNQPQHFGDGTRLSIL.

This clonotype was counted only a few times. The chain links TRBV19 to TRBJ1-1; 7 bases are shared with TRBD1. In germline, CDR1 is LNHDA, CDR2 SQIVND (reference sequence). CDR3 length equals 13 residues. The V and J ends lost 9 bases and 2 bases, in that order; junction bases with no gene match: 6. DNA for the CDR3: TGTGCCAGCGGGACAGCGATTAACACTGAAGCTTTCTTT. As protein: CASGTAINTEAFF.

This clonotype was recorded a few times. The chain combines TRBV13 with TRBJ1-6, with TRBD1 matching 9 bases. J lost 4 bases, V lost 5 bases, and 3 bases had no gene match. Germline V gene sequence: CDR1 PRHDT, CDR2 FYEKMQ (reference sequence). CDR3 length equals 15 residues. The CDR3 here is CASSLDRGYNSPLHF. The CDR3 DNA reads as TGTGCCAGCAGCCTGGACAGGGGTTATAATTCACCCCTCCACTTT. The variable domain in full, completed from reference TRBV13 and TRBJ1-6, reads AAGVIQSPRHLIKEKRETATLKCYPIPRHDTVYWYQQGPGQDPQFLISFYEKMQSDKGSIPDRFSAQQFSDYHSELNMSSLELGDSALYFCASSLDRGYNSPLHFGNGTRLTVT.

The V and J genes are TRBV6-1 and TRBJ2-5; D remains ambiguous. V gave up 0 bases and J gave up 4 bases, with 12 bases separating them. The CDR3 covers 15 residues. Germline CDR1 is MNHNS and CDR2 is SASEGT. The CDR3 DNA sequence: TGTGCCAGCAGTGAAGCACCGGGCCGAGGAGAGACCCAGTACTTC. Its translation: CASSEAPGRGETQYF.

V and J are TRBV6-2 or TRBV6-3 and TRBJ1-1; D call uncertain. Between the trimmed V and J ends, which lost 4 bases and 7 bases, there was a span of 13 bases. Germline CDR1 is MNHEY and CDR2 is SVGEGT. The CDR3 totals 13 residues. CDR3 amino acids: CASSSQVVREAFF. In DNA form, the CDR3 reads TGTGCCAGCAGTTCCCAGGTCGTCCGTGAAGCTTTCTTT.